The sequence of this T cell receptor beta chain was determined in a study of PD-L1 blockade in urothelial cancer. Across the whole study: The median number of T cells present in blood samples was 141,255.

V was trimmed by 6 bases and J by 0 bases, leaving 9 bases between them. The CDR3 sequence is 13 residues long. CDR1 SQVTM and CDR2 ANQGSEA come from the germline V gene. Time point here: peripheral blood 6 weeks after treatment start. Using immunoSEQ multiplex PCR, the repertoire was profiled, and TCRdb retains in-frame clones only, with some absent. The repertoire consists of more than 60,000 clones, with around nine tenths occurring once and the leading ten covering 11%. Specimen: PBMCs, collected around atezolizumab (anti-PD-L1) treatment. The rearrangement uses TRBV29-1 and TRBJ2-1; possible D gene TRBD2, 5 bases. This clonotype was obtained from a man aged 55 to 70 with urothelial cancer. The CDR3 DNA follows: TGCAGCGTATCCCGGGACTCCTACAATGAGCAGTTCTTC. It specifies CSVSRDSYNEQFF.